The rows below give T cell receptor beta chains drawn from one sample of a study of a mutant IDH1 vaccine in newly diagnosed glioma. No antigens are known for them. Assay: immunoSEQ multiplex PCR; the TCRdb copy retains only in-frame clones and omits some. The sample has approximately 45,000 clones, roughly 90% seen once; the top ten hold 3.5% to 4%. The material sequenced was PBMCs, taken from a glioma patient whose treatment included an IDH1 peptide vaccine. These receptors originate from a man aged 50 to 59 with glioma. CDR3s include the opening cysteine and the closing phenylalanine or tryptophan. Each record gives: clone size, D gene, J gene, V gene, CDR3 DNA, CDR3 protein. A D gene is named only where the DNA matches it firmly. Some rows have no size entry. The others give once, few or many, or a class for an expanded clone.

abundance: NA
d_gene: NA
j_gene: TRBJ2-3
v_gene: TRBV6-6
CDR3nt: TGTGCCAGCAGTTACTTAGGGGAACGGATCACAGATACGCAGTATTTT
CDR3aa: CASSYLGERITDTQYF

abundance: NA
d_gene: NA
j_gene: TRBJ1-5
v_gene: TRBV7-9
CDR3nt: TGTGCCAGCAGCTTAGGAGAGAGGCAGCCCCAGCATTTT
CDR3aa: CASSLGERQPQHF

abundance: NA
d_gene: TRBD2
j_gene: TRBJ2-1
v_gene: TRBV5-6
CDR3nt: TGTGCCAGCAGCTTCCACGAGCGGGGAAGGCACAATGAGCAGTTCTTC
CDR3aa: CASSFHERGRHNEQFF

abundance: few
d_gene: NA
j_gene: TRBJ2-3
v_gene: TRBV6-1
CDR3nt: TGTGCCAGCAGTGAAGCAGTGGGGAGCACAGATACGCAGTATTTT
CDR3aa: CASSEAVGSTDTQYF

abundance: NA
d_gene: NA
j_gene: TRBJ2-3
v_gene: TRBV5-1
CDR3nt: TGCGCCAGCAGCTTGAACAGGGGCACAGATACGCAGTATTTT
CDR3aa: CASSLNRGTDTQYF

abundance: NA
d_gene: TRBD1
j_gene: TRBJ2-1
v_gene: TRBV25-1
CDR3nt: TGTGCCAGCAGTGAATCGGGACAGGGAAACTACAATGAGCAGTTCTTC
CDR3aa: CASSESGQGNYNEQFF

abundance: NA
d_gene: NA
j_gene: TRBJ2-5
v_gene: TRBV7-6
CDR3nt: TGTGCCAGCAGCTTAGGATTGACTGCGGGGGAGACCCAGTACTTC
CDR3aa: CASSLGLTAGETQYF

abundance: NA
d_gene: NA
j_gene: TRBJ1-2
v_gene: TRBV27
CDR3nt: TGTGCCAGCAGTTTAAACGCAGAGCCCACTACCTATGGCTACACCTTC
CDR3aa: CASSLNAEPTTYGYTF

abundance: NA
d_gene: NA
j_gene: TRBJ1-1
v_gene: TRBV5-1
CDR3nt: TGCGCCAGCAGTCCAGGGGCACTGAACACTGAAGCTTTCTTT
CDR3aa: CASSPGALNTEAFF

abundance: NA
d_gene: TRBD1
j_gene: TRBJ1-1
v_gene: TRBV11-2
CDR3nt: TGTGCCAGCAGCTTAGCCAGGGGGGGCTTTGAAGCTTTCTTT
CDR3aa: CASSLARGGFEAFF

abundance: once
d_gene: NA
j_gene: TRBJ1-2
v_gene: TRBV18
CDR3nt: TGTGCCAGCTCTGGAGGGAATGGCTACACCTTC
CDR3aa: CASSGGNGYTF

abundance: NA
d_gene: NA
j_gene: TRBJ1-2
v_gene: TRBV14
CDR3nt: TGTGCCAGCAGCCAAGACGGGGTACAGAATACTGGCTACACCTTC
CDR3aa: CASSQDGVQNTGYTF

abundance: NA
d_gene: NA
j_gene: TRBJ2-7
v_gene: TRBV18
CDR3nt: TGTGCCAGCTCACCACCGCTCCGGGACGGTTCCTACGAGCAGTACTTC
CDR3aa: CASSPPLRDGSYEQYF

abundance: once
d_gene: NA
j_gene: TRBJ1-1
v_gene: TRBV7-2
CDR3nt: TGTGCCAGCAGCTTCAAACGGAGCACTGAAGCTTTCTTT
CDR3aa: CASSFKRSTEAFF

abundance: NA
d_gene: NA
j_gene: TRBJ2-1
v_gene: TRBV7-9
CDR3nt: TGTGCCAGCAGCTTAGCGGCTAGCTCCTACAATGAGCAGTTCTTC
CDR3aa: CASSLAASSYNEQFF

abundance: NA
d_gene: TRBD2
j_gene: TRBJ2-1
v_gene: TRBV30
CDR3nt: TGTGCCTGGAGTGTGGGAGCGGGGGGGCCCAATGAGCAGTTCTTC
CDR3aa: CAWSVGAGGPNEQFF

abundance: NA
d_gene: TRBD2
j_gene: TRBJ2-3
v_gene: TRBV5-1
CDR3nt: TGCGCCAGCAGAAGACTAGCGGTGACAGATACGCAGTATTTT
CDR3aa: CASRRLAVTDTQYF

abundance: NA
d_gene: NA
j_gene: TRBJ2-5
v_gene: TRBV5-1
CDR3nt: TGCGCCAGCATGGACGCTGGAGGTCGGGAGACCCAGTACTTC
CDR3aa: CASMDAGGRETQYF

abundance: NA
d_gene: TRBD2
j_gene: TRBJ2-1
v_gene: TRBV7-2
CDR3nt: TGTGCCAGCAGCTTGGGACTAGCGGTTATTGTTGCTGAGCAGTTCTTC
CDR3aa: CASSLGLAVIVAEQFF

abundance: NA
d_gene: TRBD1
j_gene: TRBJ2-7
v_gene: TRBV10-1
CDR3nt: TGCGCCAGCAGCCGACAGGGGGACTTTGGCGAGCAGTACTTC
CDR3aa: CASSRQGDFGEQYF

abundance: NA
d_gene: TRBD1
j_gene: TRBJ2-7
v_gene: TRBV27
CDR3nt: TGTGCCAGCAGCTCAGGACAGGGGATCTACGAGCAGTACTTC
CDR3aa: CASSSGQGIYEQYF

abundance: NA
d_gene: TRBD2
j_gene: TRBJ2-5
v_gene: TRBV5-1
CDR3nt: TGCGCCAGCAGCTTGCGCGGCGGGAGAGGGCCGGAGACCCAGTACTTC
CDR3aa: CASSLRGGRGPETQYF

abundance: NA
d_gene: TRBD2
j_gene: TRBJ2-7
v_gene: TRBV13
CDR3nt: TGTGCCAGCAGCGTAGCGGGGGCGGACGAGCAGTACTTC
CDR3aa: CASSVAGADEQYF

abundance: NA
d_gene: NA
j_gene: TRBJ1-4
v_gene: TRBV9
CDR3nt: TGTGCCAGCAGCGCGAGCCGTGGGGGGGAAAAACTGTTTTTT
CDR3aa: CASSASRGGEKLFF

abundance: NA
d_gene: NA
j_gene: TRBJ1-5
v_gene: TRBV6-1
CDR3nt: TGTGCCAGCACCCCGAGGGGAGGCAACGAGCAGCCCCAGCATTTT
CDR3aa: CASTPRGGNEQPQHF

abundance: NA
d_gene: TRBD2
j_gene: TRBJ2-3
v_gene: TRBV5-4
CDR3nt: TGTGCCAGCAGCTTGAAATTAGCGGGAAACACAGATACGCAGTATTTT
CDR3aa: CASSLKLAGNTDTQYF

abundance: medium-sized
d_gene: NA
j_gene: TRBJ2-1
v_gene: TRBV5-1
CDR3nt: TGCGCCAGCAGCTTGGGAGACAGAGGTGAGCAGTTCTTC
CDR3aa: CASSLGDRGEQFF

abundance: NA
d_gene: TRBD2
j_gene: TRBJ2-2
v_gene: TRBV7-8
CDR3nt: TGTGCCAGCAGCTTAGTGGTCGCCTTAAAGCGGGAGGGGTTGACCGGGGAGCTGTTTTTT
CDR3aa: CASSLVVALKREGLTGELFF

abundance: NA
d_gene: NA
j_gene: TRBJ1-2
v_gene: TRBV29-1
CDR3nt: TGCAGCGTCCAGGAACAGGGCCGCGGCTACACCTTC
CDR3aa: CSVQEQGRGYTF

abundance: once
d_gene: TRBD2
j_gene: TRBJ2-1
v_gene: TRBV30
CDR3nt: TGTGCCAACCTCCGTGCTAGCGGAAACAATGAGCAGTTCTTC
CDR3aa: CANLRASGNNEQFF

abundance: NA
d_gene: TRBD2
j_gene: TRBJ2-3
v_gene: TRBV18
CDR3nt: TGTGCCAGCTCACCCGACCCAGAGACTAGCGGGAGTCGGAGCACAGATACGCAGTATTTT
CDR3aa: CASSPDPETSGSRSTDTQYF

abundance: once
d_gene: TRBD1
j_gene: TRBJ2-7
v_gene: TRBV5-1
CDR3nt: TGCGCCAGCAGCGCCCCGGGACAGGGGCTACTCGAGCAGTACTTC
CDR3aa: CASSAPGQGLLEQYF

abundance: NA
d_gene: NA
j_gene: TRBJ2-7
v_gene: TRBV27
CDR3nt: TGTGCCAGCAGTTTAAGGGCAGGTCATGCCTACGAGCAGTACTTC
CDR3aa: CASSLRAGHAYEQYF

abundance: NA
d_gene: NA
j_gene: TRBJ2-5
v_gene: TRBV2
CDR3nt: TGTGCCAGCAGTGGACGGGACGGGGAGACCCAGTACTTC
CDR3aa: CASSGRDGETQYF

abundance: once
d_gene: TRBD1
j_gene: TRBJ2-7
v_gene: TRBV18
CDR3nt: TGTGCCAGCTCACCACTCCCGGGACAGGGGGCCTACGAGCAGTACTTC
CDR3aa: CASSPLPGQGAYEQYF

abundance: NA
d_gene: TRBD2
j_gene: TRBJ2-5
v_gene: TRBV9
CDR3nt: TGTGCCAGCAGCCCGGGACTAGCGGGCCCGGGAGGAAAAGAGACCCAGTACTTC
CDR3aa: CASSPGLAGPGGKETQYF

abundance: NA
d_gene: NA
j_gene: TRBJ2-7
v_gene: TRBV5-1
CDR3nt: TGCGCCAGCAGCTTGGATGTAGGGTCCTACGAGCAGTACTTC
CDR3aa: CASSLDVGSYEQYF

abundance: NA
d_gene: TRBD1
j_gene: TRBJ1-1
v_gene: TRBV4-3
CDR3nt: TGCGCCAGCAGCCTCGTCGACAGGGAGAACACTGAAGCTTTCTTT
CDR3aa: CASSLVDRENTEAFF

abundance: NA
d_gene: NA
j_gene: TRBJ2-1
v_gene: TRBV4-2
CDR3nt: TGTGCCAGCAGCCAAGATATCCCTGAGAACAATGAGCAGTTCTTC
CDR3aa: CASSQDIPENNEQFF

abundance: NA
d_gene: NA
j_gene: TRBJ1-5
v_gene: TRBV28
CDR3nt: TGTGCCAGCAGCCCTTATCCTCAGCCCCAGCATTTT
CDR3aa: CASSPYPQPQHF

abundance: NA
d_gene: TRBD2
j_gene: TRBJ2-7
v_gene: TRBV7-2
CDR3nt: TGTGCCAGCAGCTGGCGGGGGTCTAGCGGGGGGGCCTCCTACGAGCAGTACTTC
CDR3aa: CASSWRGSSGGASYEQYF

abundance: NA
d_gene: TRBD1
j_gene: TRBJ2-7
v_gene: TRBV5-4
CDR3nt: TGTGCCAGCAGCATAGACAGGGGACCCCTCTACGAGCAGTACTTC
CDR3aa: CASSIDRGPLYEQYF

abundance: NA
d_gene: NA
j_gene: TRBJ1-1
v_gene: TRBV11-2
CDR3nt: TGTGCCAGCAGCTTATGGGATGGGAACACTGAAGCTTTCTTT
CDR3aa: CASSLWDGNTEAFF

abundance: NA
d_gene: NA
j_gene: TRBJ2-7
v_gene: TRBV27
CDR3nt: TGTGCCAGCAGCTTCGGGGGCGGGACCTCCGAGCAGTACTTC
CDR3aa: CASSFGGGTSEQYF

abundance: NA
d_gene: NA
j_gene: TRBJ2-3
v_gene: TRBV9
CDR3nt: TGTGCCAGCAGCGGGGGGGACCTGGGTTGGACCTCTAGCACAGATACGCAGTATTTT
CDR3aa: CASSGGDLGWTSSTDTQYF

abundance: NA
d_gene: NA
j_gene: TRBJ2-3
v_gene: TRBV10-3
CDR3nt: TGTGCCATTGGACAGAGCACAGATACGCAGTATTTT
CDR3aa: CAIGQSTDTQYF

abundance: once
d_gene: NA
j_gene: TRBJ1-2
v_gene: TRBV30
CDR3nt: TGTGCCTGGAGTGTACTAGGGATTGACTACACCTTC
CDR3aa: CAWSVLGIDYTF

abundance: NA
d_gene: NA
j_gene: TRBJ2-1
v_gene: TRBV7-9
CDR3nt: TGTGCCAGCAGCCCCAATCGAATTCAGCGGCACGTTCAAAATGAGCAGTTCTTC
CDR3aa: CASSPNRIQRHVQNEQFF

abundance: NA
d_gene: NA
j_gene: TRBJ2-3
v_gene: TRBV4-1
CDR3nt: TGCGCCAGCAGCCAGGTCAGCGGCCACACAGATACGCAGTATTTT
CDR3aa: CASSQVSGHTDTQYF

abundance: NA
d_gene: NA
j_gene: TRBJ2-3
v_gene: TRBV5-5
CDR3nt: TGTGCCAGCAGTTTGGCGTCCCGGGACAACACAGATACGCAGTATTTT
CDR3aa: CASSLASRDNTDTQYF

abundance: NA
d_gene: NA
j_gene: TRBJ1-4
v_gene: TRBV2
CDR3nt: TGTGCCAGCGCATCCCGGGGGGGGAATGAAAAACTGTTTTTT
CDR3aa: CASASRGGNEKLFF

abundance: NA
d_gene: NA
j_gene: TRBJ1-1
v_gene: TRBV5-1
CDR3nt: TGCGCCAGCAGCTTGGGGTGGGGCACGAACACTGAAGCTTTCTTT
CDR3aa: CASSLGWGTNTEAFF

abundance: NA
d_gene: TRBD1
j_gene: TRBJ1-4
v_gene: TRBV11-2
CDR3nt: TGTGCCAGCAGCTTAGCAGGGGGGGAGAATGAAAAACTGTTTTTT
CDR3aa: CASSLAGGENEKLFF